This paragraph covers one T cell receptor (beta chain) sequence. The junction does not match germline at one end; this may be a read error. As originally analysed: It was from reference gene primer amplification that nucleated cell counts were estimated. TCRdb's table, derived via immunoSEQ multiplex PCR, lists solely in-frame clones and lacks some. Clonal size and the V and J genes are those of that table, whereas D and trimming came from the DNA. Among approximately 300,000 clones listed, around 87% were seen once. These data belong to a study of blood T cell repertoires in COVID-19. Overall study context: From the United States, Italy and Spain came samples of acute and convalescent COVID-19. Sample material is recorded as cDNA or gDNA derived from T cells, B-cell-depleted T cells, or PBMCs.

CDR3 length: 15 residues. Germline V gene lookup returns CDR1 SSHAT and CDR2 FNYEAQ (reference sequence). The sequencing sample was made of peripheral blood. The clonotype was recovered from a man in his forties or fifties with active or convalescent COVID-19. V is TRBV7-7 and J is TRBJ2-5, with TRBD1 as a possible D gene (6 bases). The CDR3 nucleotides are TGTGCTAGCAGCTTAGAACAGGGCCGGGAAAAGACCCAGTACTTC. Translating it yields CASSLEQGREKTQYF. The full variable domain, completed using reference TRBV7-7 and TRBJ2-5, is GAGVSQSPRYKVTKRGQDVTLRCDPISSHATLYWYQQALGQGPEFLTYFNYEAQPDKSGLPSDRFSAERPEGSISTLTIQRTEQRDSAMYRCASSLEQGREKTQYFGPGTRLLVL.